The 15 T cell receptor beta chains presented below share a single source sample, sequenced in a study of blood T cell repertoires in COVID-19. Assay used: immunoSEQ multiplex PCR; TCRdb lists only in-frame clones, some missing. This sample has over 250,000 clones; about four fifths occur once, and the top ten carry over 9%. Sequencing was carried out using peripheral blood. These receptors all come from a woman in her forties or fifties who had recovered from COVID-19.

This clone was seen just once. The chain is built from TRBV5-1 and TRBJ1-2; the D gene is possibly TRBD1 (5 bases). CDR3 length: 13 amino acids. Trimming removed 6 bases from V and 4 bases from J, with 13 bases in between. Germline V gene lookup returns CDR1 SGHRS and CDR2 YFSETQ. The CDR3 DNA sequence: TGCGCCAGCACGTCGACAGCCCCCTATGGCTACACCTTC. It codes for CASTSTAPYGYTF.

This rearrangement joins TRBV5-1 to TRBJ2-5; possible D gene TRBD2, 6 bases. Per the germline V gene, CDR1 is SGHRS and CDR2 is YFSETQ. This CDR3 has 13 amino acids. The ends were cut back, 3 bases at V and 1 base at J, with 7 bases in the middle. The CDR3 loop is CASSSGLQETQYF. The CDR3, as DNA: TGCGCCAGCAGCTCGGGACTCCAAGAGACCCAGTACTTC.

The rearrangement uses TRBV6-9 and TRBJ2-5; D may be TRBD1 (5 bases). The CDR3 has 16 amino acids. CDR1 is MNHGY and CDR2 is SVAAGI in the germline V gene. The V end lost 0 bases, the J end lost 5 bases, and 16 bases lay between the germline ends. CDR3 sequence (DNA): TGTGCCAGCAGTTATTCGATTAGGGCGCCAGGGGAGACCCAGTACTTC. Its protein is CASSYSIRAPGETQYF.

The rearrangement joins TRBV30 to TRBJ1-6; 8 nucleotides line up with TRBD1. The ends lost 8 bases at V and 7 bases at J; junction bases unmatched: 7. Germline CDR1 reads GTSNPN; CDR2 reads SVGIG (reference sequence). This CDR3 has 13 residues. The CDR3 is CAELQGDNSPLHF. CDR3 bases: TGTGCCGAATTACAGGGGGACAATTCACCCCTCCACTTT.

This chain joins TRBV29-1 and TRBJ2-1, with 12 bases matching TRBD2. V dropped 7 bases and J dropped 2; count of bases not matched to a gene: 6. This CDR3 is built from 15 residues. In germline, CDR1 is SQVTM, CDR2 ANQGSEA. The CDR3 loop reads CSGGSSGRAYNEQFF. DNA of the CDR3: TGCAGCGGGGGTTCTAGCGGGAGGGCCTACAATGAGCAGTTCTTC.

The chain joins TRBV28 to TRBJ1-2; D is perhaps TRBD1 (5 bases). This CDR3 has 15 residues. Germline V gene lookup returns CDR1 MDHEN and CDR2 SYDVKM. The germline V and J ends were trimmed by 7 bases and 3 bases, with 18 bases remaining between them. As DNA, the CDR3 is TGTGCCAGCACCGGTTCTCCAGGGTTCGACTATGGCTACACCTTC. This gives the protein CASTGSPGFDYGYTF.

This rearrangement joins TRBV2 to TRBJ1-1, with TRBD1 matching over 10 bases. Looked up from germline, CDR1 is SNHLY and CDR2 is FYNNEI. Trimming took 5 bases from V and 0 from J; bases not matched to a gene: 9. The CDR3 is 17 amino acids. The CDR3: CASSRDRGPTLNTEAFF. The CDR3 nucleotides are TGTGCCAGCAGTCGGGACAGGGGTCCCACCTTGAACACTGAAGCTTTCTTT. Combining the CDR3 with reference TRBV2 and TRBJ1-1 gives the whole variable domain EPEVTQTPSHQVTQMGQEVILRCVPISNHLYFYWYRQILGQKVEFLVSFYNNEISEKSEIFDDQFSVERPDGSNFTLKIRSTKLEDSAMYFCASSRDRGPTLNTEAFFGQGTRLTVV.

The gene calls are TRBV28 and TRBJ1-6; a possible D gene is TRBD1 (6 bases). The germline CDR1 and CDR2 sequences are MDHEN and SYDVKM. Trimming took 3 bases from V and 2 from J, leaving 11 bases between them. The CDR3 totals 16 residues. CDR3 sequence (DNA): TGTGCCAGCAGTTTTGCTCGGGACACCTATAATTCACCCCTCCACTTT. Amino acids: CASSFARDTYNSPLHF.

The chain combines TRBV4-3 with TRBJ1-4; 7 nucleotides line up with TRBD1. Germline CDR1 LGHNA, CDR2 YSLEER. There are 14 residues in the CDR3. With V trimmed by 1 base and J by 7 bases, 3 bases remained unmatched. CDR3 sequence (DNA): TGCGCCAGCAGCCAAGGACAGGGTAGTGAAAAACTGTTTTTT. Translation gives CASSQGQGSEKLFF.

The V and J genes are TRBV27 and TRBJ2-5; no definite D call. The germline gives CDR1 MNHEY, CDR2 SMNVEV (reference sequence). The germline V and J ends were trimmed by 5 bases and 0 bases, with 19 bases remaining between them. The CDR3 covers 17 residues. The CDR3 loop reads CASSGVKRSKDQETQYF. DNA for the CDR3: TGTGCCAGCAGTGGCGTGAAGAGGTCGAAAGACCAAGAGACCCAGTACTTC.

V is TRBV7-3 and J is TRBJ1-2; D gene ambiguous. Germline V gene lookup returns CDR1 SGHTA and CDR2 FQGTGA. The CDR3 is 15 residues long. V was clipped by 4 bases and J by 2 bases, with 14 bases between them. This chain's CDR3 is CASSSKTPGNYGYTF. In DNA form, the CDR3 reads TGTGCCAGCAGCTCCAAGACCCCGGGGAACTATGGCTACACCTTC.

Worth noting for this clone: The junction departs from the called germline gene at one end, perhaps through a read error. This chain joins TRBV30 and TRBJ2-3; 9 bases line up with TRBD1. Germline CDR1 reads GTSNPN; CDR2 reads SVGIG (reference sequence). The CDR3 covers 9 residues. CDR3 in DNA: TGTGCCTCGGACAGGGGCCGGTTATTT. Its translation: CASDRGRLF.

This clone was seen a single time. The rearrangement uses TRBV15 and TRBJ1-1; unclear D gene. Germline-derived CDR1 and CDR2 are LNHNV and YYDKDF (reference sequence). V shed 0 bases and J shed 7 bases, with 6 bases lying between them. This CDR3 contains 12 residues. The CDR3, as DNA: TGTGCCACCAGCAGAGAAGTGAGTGAAGCTTTCTTT. As protein: CATSREVSEAFF.

V is TRBV6-5 and J is TRBJ2-7; a possible D gene is TRBD1 (6 bases). Trimming stripped 6 bases from V and 4 bases from J, with 16 bases between. This CDR3 has 14 amino acids. From germline, CDR1 is MNHEY and CDR2 SVGAGI. The CDR3 coding sequence is TGTGCCAGCAGCCCGGGACACTCCTCGTACGAGCAGTACTTC. Amino acid sequence: CASSPGHSSYEQYF.

V and J are TRBV7-8 and TRBJ2-5; D may be TRBD2 (7 bases). Deletions cut 8 bases from V and 5 bases from J, with 24 bases between. The CDR3 extends over 16 amino acids. Germline V gives CDR1 SGHVS, CDR2 FQNEAQ. The CDR3 reads CASRSRGRAAYETQYF. CDR3 nucleotide sequence: TGTGCCAGCCGTTCAAGGGGGAGGGCCGCGTATGAGACCCAGTACTTC.